The rows below give T cell receptor beta chains drawn from one sample of a study of OX40 agonist ivuxolimab in advanced cancers. TCRdb keeps only in-frame clones here, not all; method: immunoSEQ multiplex PCR. The table shows under 15,000 clones, with about 83% occurring only once. Here the sequenced sample was CD4+ or CD8+ T cells sorted from blood, taken in a trial of the OX40 agonist ivuxolimab. The receptors were gathered from an adult with an advanced solid tumor such as melanoma, head and neck, liver or kidney cancer. Each CDR3 is given with its conserved first and last residue. The order of the fields is D gene, J gene, V gene, clone size, CDR3 protein, CDR3 DNA. A D gene is named only where the DNA matches it firmly. Rows give clone size only sometimes, using once, few, many, or a class for an expanded clone.

d_call: -; j_call: TRBJ2-1; v_call: TRBV18; clone_size: once; cdr3_aa: CASSSQYNEQFF; cdr3_nt: TGTGCCAGCTCTTCGCAGTACAATGAGCAGTTCTTC
d_call: -; j_call: TRBJ2-5; v_call: TRBV4-3; clone_size: -; cdr3_aa: CASSQGGAGETQYF; cdr3_nt: TGCGCCAGCAGTCAGGGGGGCGCGGGAGAGACCCAGTACTTC
d_call: TRBD1; j_call: TRBJ2-7; v_call: TRBV27; clone_size: -; cdr3_aa: CASSPSWGQNSYEQYF; cdr3_nt: TGTGCCAGCAGCCCCTCCTGGGGACAGAACTCCTACGAGCAGTACTTC
d_call: TRBD2; j_call: TRBJ2-5; v_call: TRBV28; clone_size: -; cdr3_aa: CASRTQVGLAGQETQYF; cdr3_nt: TGTGCCAGCAGGACCCAGGTGGGACTAGCGGGCCAAGAGACCCAGTACTTC
d_call: -; j_call: TRBJ1-2; v_call: TRBV19; clone_size: -; cdr3_aa: CASTQGGVDGYTF; cdr3_nt: TGTGCCAGTACCCAGGGCGGGGTAGATGGCTACACCTTC
d_call: TRBD2; j_call: TRBJ2-2; v_call: TRBV7-9; clone_size: -; cdr3_aa: CASRSTSGSMGTGELFF; cdr3_nt: TGTGCCAGCAGATCGACTAGCGGGAGTATGGGGACCGGGGAGCTGTTTTTT
d_call: TRBD1; j_call: TRBJ1-2; v_call: TRBV2; clone_size: medium-sized; cdr3_aa: CASSEFGTVYGYTF; cdr3_nt: TGTGCCAGCAGTGAATTCGGGACAGTTTATGGCTACACCTTC
d_call: -; j_call: TRBJ1-4; v_call: TRBV27; clone_size: -; cdr3_aa: CASSLLGSNEKLFF; cdr3_nt: TGTGCCAGCAGTTTACTCGGCAGTAATGAAAAACTGTTTTTT
d_call: -; j_call: TRBJ2-3; v_call: TRBV28; clone_size: -; cdr3_aa: CASSSSDREPRVNTQYF; cdr3_nt: -
d_call: -; j_call: TRBJ2-1; v_call: TRBV7-9; clone_size: -; cdr3_aa: CASSSRGGEQFF; cdr3_nt: TGTGCCAGCAGCTCAAGGGGGGGGGAGCAGTTCTTC
d_call: TRBD2; j_call: TRBJ2-1; v_call: TRBV19; clone_size: -; cdr3_aa: CASSSEGGALAGGFNEQFF; cdr3_nt: TGTGCCAGTAGTTCGGAAGGGGGGGCTCTAGCGGGAGGATTCAATGAGCAGTTCTTC
d_call: -; j_call: TRBJ2-3; v_call: TRBV30; clone_size: -; cdr3_aa: CAWSIGMRPVTDTQYF; cdr3_nt: TGTGCCTGGAGTATTGGGATGCGACCCGTCACAGATACGCAGTATTTT
d_call: TRBD2; j_call: TRBJ2-7; v_call: TRBV9; clone_size: -; cdr3_aa: CASSRGGTSGFYEQYF; cdr3_nt: TGTGCCAGCAGCCGGGGAGGGACTAGCGGGTTCTACGAGCAGTACTTC
d_call: -; j_call: TRBJ2-5; v_call: TRBV21-1; clone_size: -; cdr3_aa: CASSYLLSHDRSQETQYF; cdr3_nt: TGTGCCAGCAGCTACCTACTGTCCCACGACAGGTCCCAAGAGACCCAGTACTTC
d_call: -; j_call: TRBJ1-5; v_call: TRBV16; clone_size: once; cdr3_aa: CASSQMDSNQPQHF; cdr3_nt: TGTGCCAGCAGCCAAATGGATAGCAATCAGCCCCAGCATTTT
d_call: TRBD2; j_call: TRBJ2-1; v_call: TRBV18; clone_size: -; cdr3_aa: CASSRPSGRAYNEQFF; cdr3_nt: TGTGCCAGCTCACGGCCTAGCGGGAGGGCCTACAATGAGCAGTTCTTC
d_call: TRBD2; j_call: TRBJ2-1; v_call: TRBV2; clone_size: -; cdr3_aa: CASSEWELAGGHKGNEQFF; cdr3_nt: TGTGCCAGCAGTGAATGGGAGCTAGCGGGAGGGCACAAAGGCAATGAGCAGTTCTTC
d_call: -; j_call: TRBJ1-2; v_call: TRBV20-1; clone_size: -; cdr3_aa: CSASAYGYTF; cdr3_nt: TGCAGTGCTAGTGCCTATGGCTACACCTTC
d_call: -; j_call: TRBJ1-2; v_call: TRBV6-5; clone_size: few; cdr3_aa: CASSYTHPGALGYTF; cdr3_nt: TGTGCCAGCAGTTACACCCATCCGGGAGCCCTAGGCTACACCTTC
d_call: TRBD2; j_call: TRBJ2-4; v_call: TRBV9; clone_size: -; cdr3_aa: CASSPGLAGGPGNIQYF; cdr3_nt: TGTGCCAGCAGCCCCGGGCTAGCGGGAGGGCCAGGAAACATTCAGTACTTC
d_call: TRBD1; j_call: TRBJ2-3; v_call: TRBV2; clone_size: -; cdr3_aa: CASDLSPGQGGNTQYF; cdr3_nt: TGTGCCAGCGATCTTTCCCCGGGACAGGGAGGGAATACGCAGTATTTT
d_call: TRBD1; j_call: TRBJ1-1; v_call: TRBV28; clone_size: -; cdr3_aa: CASSIGGRTEAFF; cdr3_nt: TGTGCCAGCAGTATAGGGGGCCGGACTGAAGCTTTCTTT
d_call: -; j_call: TRBJ2-7; v_call: TRBV5-1; clone_size: few; cdr3_aa: CASSLAPVKGSYEQYF; cdr3_nt: TGCGCCAGCAGCTTGGCCCCGGTTAAGGGCAGCTACGAGCAGTACTTC
d_call: TRBD1; j_call: TRBJ1-5; v_call: TRBV28; clone_size: -; cdr3_aa: CASSHRTGGFLNQPQHF; cdr3_nt: TGTGCCAGCAGTCACCGGACAGGGGGCTTTTTGAATCAGCCCCAGCATTTT
d_call: -; j_call: TRBJ2-6; v_call: TRBV27; clone_size: -; cdr3_aa: CASSSPRRGGSSGANVLTF; cdr3_nt: TGTGCCAGCAGTTCCCCCCGGAGAGGGGGATCCTCTGGGGCCAACGTCCTGACTTTC
d_call: -; j_call: TRBJ2-2; v_call: TRBV9; clone_size: -; cdr3_aa: CASSVGGVSNTGELFF; cdr3_nt: TGTGCCAGCAGCGTAGGAGGAGTCTCGAACACCGGGGAGCTGTTTTTT
d_call: -; j_call: TRBJ2-7; v_call: TRBV4-1; clone_size: -; cdr3_aa: CASSQDLGEQYF; cdr3_nt: TGCGCCAGCAGCCAAGATTTGGGCGAGCAGTACTTC
d_call: -; j_call: TRBJ1-1; v_call: TRBV29-1; clone_size: -; cdr3_aa: CSYLTGATFEAFF; cdr3_nt: TGCAGTTACCTTACAGGTGCGACATTTGAAGCTTTCTTT
d_call: TRBD2; j_call: TRBJ2-7; v_call: TRBV6-5; clone_size: -; cdr3_aa: CASSWTSGSYEQYF; cdr3_nt: TGTGCCAGCAGCTGGACTAGCGGGAGCTACGAGCAGTACTTC
d_call: -; j_call: TRBJ1-1; v_call: TRBV27; clone_size: -; cdr3_aa: CAGSPGRGAEAFF; cdr3_nt: TGTGCCGGCAGTCCTGGGAGGGGGGCTGAAGCTTTCTTT
d_call: -; j_call: TRBJ2-2; v_call: TRBV6-9; clone_size: -; cdr3_aa: CASSRLRDVGELFF; cdr3_nt: TGTGCCAGCAGCCGCTTAAGGGATGTCGGGGAGCTGTTTTTT
d_call: TRBD1; j_call: TRBJ2-7; v_call: TRBV5-4; clone_size: -; cdr3_aa: CASSQEWGTGGNYEQYF; cdr3_nt: TGCGCCAGCAGCCAAGAGTGGGGGACAGGGGGCAACTACGAGCAGTACTTC
d_call: -; j_call: TRBJ2-1; v_call: TRBV15; clone_size: -; cdr3_aa: CATSRDRLASWEQFF; cdr3_nt: TGTGCCACCAGCAGAGATCGATTGGCTAGCTGGGAGCAGTTCTTC
d_call: -; j_call: TRBJ2-5; v_call: TRBV5-8; clone_size: once; cdr3_aa: CASSLAQLITETQYF; cdr3_nt: TGTGCCAGCAGCTTGGCACAGTTGATTACGGAGACCCAGTACTTC
d_call: TRBD1; j_call: TRBJ1-2; v_call: TRBV9; clone_size: few; cdr3_aa: CASSVGQDFYGYTF; cdr3_nt: TGTGCCAGCAGCGTCGGACAGGACTTCTATGGCTACACCTTC
d_call: -; j_call: TRBJ1-3; v_call: TRBV6-1; clone_size: medium-sized; cdr3_aa: CASSERGSGNTIYF; cdr3_nt: TGTGCCAGCAGTGAAAGAGGCTCTGGAAACACCATATATTTT
d_call: TRBD2; j_call: TRBJ2-3; v_call: TRBV7-9; clone_size: once; cdr3_aa: CASSLLAGGPGDTQYF; cdr3_nt: TGTGCCAGCAGCTTGCTAGCGGGAGGGCCGGGGGATACGCAGTATTTT
d_call: -; j_call: TRBJ1-4; v_call: TRBV13; clone_size: -; cdr3_aa: CASSQRGEEKLFF; cdr3_nt: TGTGCCAGCAGCCAACGGGGAGAGGAAAAACTGTTTTTT
d_call: -; j_call: TRBJ2-7; v_call: TRBV5-1; clone_size: -; cdr3_aa: CASANSYEQYF; cdr3_nt: TGCGCCAGCGCCAACTCCTACGAGCAGTACTTC
d_call: TRBD2; j_call: TRBJ2-2; v_call: TRBV9; clone_size: -; cdr3_aa: CASSVGFKGLAGGNTGELFF; cdr3_nt: TGTGCCAGCAGCGTAGGTTTCAAGGGACTAGCGGGAGGTAACACCGGGGAGCTGTTTTTT
d_call: -; j_call: TRBJ1-2; v_call: TRBV11-2; clone_size: -; cdr3_aa: CASSLVFGGGGYTF; cdr3_nt: TGTGCCAGCAGCTTAGTGTTTGGGGGGGGTGGCTACACCTTC
d_call: -; j_call: TRBJ1-3; v_call: TRBV5-6; clone_size: -; cdr3_aa: CASLGSSGNTIYF; cdr3_nt: TGTGCCAGCCTGGGGAGCTCTGGAAACACCATATATTTT
d_call: -; j_call: TRBJ2-7; v_call: TRBV28; clone_size: -; cdr3_aa: CASTHFRDSYEQYF; cdr3_nt: TGTGCCAGCACACACTTCAGGGATTCCTACGAGCAGTACTTC
d_call: -; j_call: TRBJ1-2; v_call: TRBV6-6; clone_size: -; cdr3_aa: CASSYRTVTNYGYTF; cdr3_nt: TGTGCCAGCAGTTACCGAACGGTAACTAACTATGGCTACACCTTC
d_call: TRBD1; j_call: TRBJ1-1; v_call: TRBV28; clone_size: -; cdr3_aa: CASLSDRGAFEAFF; cdr3_nt: TGTGCCAGCTTAAGCGACAGGGGAGCCTTTGAAGCTTTCTTT
d_call: -; j_call: TRBJ2-1; v_call: TRBV5-6; clone_size: -; cdr3_aa: CASSLEANEQFF; cdr3_nt: TGTGCCAGCAGCTTGGAAGCCAATGAGCAGTTCTTC
d_call: -; j_call: TRBJ1-1; v_call: TRBV2; clone_size: once; cdr3_aa: CASRDRDPTRGVNTEAFF; cdr3_nt: TGTGCCAGCAGGGACCGGGACCCAACCCGGGGGGTGAACACTGAAGCCTTCTTT
d_call: TRBD2; j_call: TRBJ2-1; v_call: TRBV9; clone_size: -; cdr3_aa: CASSSSGASYNEQFF; cdr3_nt: TGTGCCAGCAGCTCTAGCGGGGCTTCCTACAATGAGCAGTTCTTC
d_call: TRBD2; j_call: TRBJ2-7; v_call: TRBV7-6; clone_size: few; cdr3_aa: CASSSGLASYYEQYF; cdr3_nt: TGTGCCAGCAGCTCTGGACTAGCGAGTTACTACGAGCAGTACTTC
d_call: -; j_call: TRBJ2-1; v_call: TRBV5-6; clone_size: -; cdr3_aa: CASSFSAPNEQFF; cdr3_nt: TGTGCCAGCAGCTTTTCGGCCCCCAATGAGCAGTTCTTC
d_call: -; j_call: TRBJ2-4; v_call: TRBV15; clone_size: -; cdr3_aa: CATSRGNRVKNIQYF; cdr3_nt: TGTGCCACCAGCAGAGGGAATCGGGTCAAAAACATTCAGTACTTC
d_call: -; j_call: TRBJ2-2; v_call: TRBV25-1; clone_size: once; cdr3_aa: CASSDLRQGSGELFF; cdr3_nt: TGTGCCAGCAGTGACCTCAGGCAGGGGTCCGGGGAGCTGTTTTTT
d_call: -; j_call: TRBJ2-1; v_call: TRBV19; clone_size: -; cdr3_aa: CASSGGGQFF; cdr3_nt: TGTGCCAGTAGTGGAGGGGGGCAGTTCTTC
d_call: TRBD1; j_call: TRBJ2-1; v_call: TRBV5-6; clone_size: -; cdr3_aa: CASSLEGQVNSYNEQFF; cdr3_nt: TGTGCCAGCAGCTTGGAGGGACAGGTAAACTCCTACAATGAGCAGTTCTTC
d_call: TRBD1; j_call: TRBJ2-3; v_call: TRBV7-6; clone_size: -; cdr3_aa: CASSLGQGMGTSTDTQYF; cdr3_nt: TGTGCCAGCAGCTTGGGACAGGGAATGGGGACTAGCACAGATACGCAGTATTTT
d_call: -; j_call: TRBJ2-7; v_call: TRBV2; clone_size: -; cdr3_aa: CASREPGGPYEQYF; cdr3_nt: TGTGCCAGCAGGGAACCTGGAGGCCCCTACGAGCAGTACTTC
d_call: -; j_call: TRBJ2-5; v_call: TRBV11-2; clone_size: -; cdr3_aa: CASSEGRWVSQETQYF; cdr3_nt: TGTGCCAGCAGCGAGGGGAGATGGGTTAGCCAAGAGACCCAGTACTTC
d_call: -; j_call: TRBJ2-1; v_call: TRBV30; clone_size: -; cdr3_aa: CAWGDRTRREQFF; cdr3_nt: TGTGCCTGGGGTGACAGGACCCGCCGAGAGCAGTTCTTC